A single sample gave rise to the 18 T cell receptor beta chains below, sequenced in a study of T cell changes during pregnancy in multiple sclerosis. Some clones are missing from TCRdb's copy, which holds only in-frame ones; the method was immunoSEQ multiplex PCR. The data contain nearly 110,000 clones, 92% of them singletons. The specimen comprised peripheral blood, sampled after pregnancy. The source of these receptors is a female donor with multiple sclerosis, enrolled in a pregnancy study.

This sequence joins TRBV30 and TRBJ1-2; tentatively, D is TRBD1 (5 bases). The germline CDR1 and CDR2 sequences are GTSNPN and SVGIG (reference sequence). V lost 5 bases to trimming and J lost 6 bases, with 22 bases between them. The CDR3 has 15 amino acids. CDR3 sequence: CAWDPVDGGVNGYTF. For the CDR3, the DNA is TGTGCCTGGGACCCTGTGGACGGGGGAGTCAATGGCTACACCTTC.

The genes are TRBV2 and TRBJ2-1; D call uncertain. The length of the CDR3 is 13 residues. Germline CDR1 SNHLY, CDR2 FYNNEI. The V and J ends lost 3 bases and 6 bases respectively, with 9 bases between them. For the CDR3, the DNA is TGTGCCAGCAGTGATGTAGAATCCAATGAGCAGTTCTTC. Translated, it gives CASSDVESNEQFF.

The CDR3 DNA reads TGCGCCAGCAGTCCTGGACAGGGATACACCGGGGAGCTGTTTTTT. This sequence encodes CASSPGQGYTGELFF. The genes are TRBV5-1 and TRBJ2-2, with TRBD1 matching 8 bases. The CDR3 is made up of 15 amino acids. Germline CDR1 is SGHRS and CDR2 is YFSETQ. J gave up 3 bases and V 5 bases, and 6 bases lay outside the gene matches.

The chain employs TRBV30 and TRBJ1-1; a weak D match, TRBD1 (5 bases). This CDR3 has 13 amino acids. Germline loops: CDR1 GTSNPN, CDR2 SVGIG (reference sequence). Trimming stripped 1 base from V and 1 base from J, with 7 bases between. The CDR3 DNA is TGTGCCTGGAGTGCAGGGCAGAACACTGAAGCTTTCTTT. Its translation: CAWSAGQNTEAFF.

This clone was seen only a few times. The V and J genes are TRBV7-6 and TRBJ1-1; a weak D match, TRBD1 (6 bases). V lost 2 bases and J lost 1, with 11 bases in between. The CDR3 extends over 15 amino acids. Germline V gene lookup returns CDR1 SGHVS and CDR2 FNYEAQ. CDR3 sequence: CASSLPGRGNTEAFF. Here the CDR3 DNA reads TGTGCCAGCAGCTTACCCGGCAGGGGGAACACTGAAGCTTTCTTT.

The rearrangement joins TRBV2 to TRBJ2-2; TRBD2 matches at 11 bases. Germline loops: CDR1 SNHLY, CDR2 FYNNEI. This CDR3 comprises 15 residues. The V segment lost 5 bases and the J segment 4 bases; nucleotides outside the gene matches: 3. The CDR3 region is CASSFTSGSTGELFF. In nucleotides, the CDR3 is TGTGCCAGCAGTTTTACTAGCGGGAGCACCGGGGAGCTGTTTTTT.

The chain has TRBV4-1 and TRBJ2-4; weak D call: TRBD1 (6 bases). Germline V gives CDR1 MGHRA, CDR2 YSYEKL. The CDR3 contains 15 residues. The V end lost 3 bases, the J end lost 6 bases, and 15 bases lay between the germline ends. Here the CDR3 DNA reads TGCGCCAGCAGCCAGCCAGGGGCGTATGTAAACATTCAGTACTTC. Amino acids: CASSQPGAYVNIQYF.

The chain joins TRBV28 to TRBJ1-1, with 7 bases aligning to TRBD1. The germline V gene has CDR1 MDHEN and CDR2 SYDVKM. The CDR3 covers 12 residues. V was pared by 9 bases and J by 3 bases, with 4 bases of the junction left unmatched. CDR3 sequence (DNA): TGTGCCAGTAGACAGGGCCACACTGAAGCTTTCTTT. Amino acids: CASRQGHTEAFF.

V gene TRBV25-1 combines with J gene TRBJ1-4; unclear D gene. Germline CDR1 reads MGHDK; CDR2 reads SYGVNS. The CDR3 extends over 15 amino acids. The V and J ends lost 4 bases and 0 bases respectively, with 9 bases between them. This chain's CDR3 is CASSAEWPTNEKLFF. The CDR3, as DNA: TGTGCCAGCAGTGCGGAGTGGCCAACTAATGAAAAACTGTTTTTT.

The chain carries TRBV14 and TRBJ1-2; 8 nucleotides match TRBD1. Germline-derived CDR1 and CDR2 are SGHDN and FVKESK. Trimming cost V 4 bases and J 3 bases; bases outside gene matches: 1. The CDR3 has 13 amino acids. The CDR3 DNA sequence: TGTGCCAGCAGCCCGGGACAGGACTATGGCTACACCTTC. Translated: CASSPGQDYGYTF. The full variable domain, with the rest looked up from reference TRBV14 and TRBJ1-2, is EAGVTQFPSHSVIEKGQTVTLRCDPISGHDNLYWYRRVMGKEIKFLLHFVKESKQDESGMPNNRFLAERTGGTYSTLKVQPAELEDSGVYFCASSPGQDYGYTFGSGTRLTVV.

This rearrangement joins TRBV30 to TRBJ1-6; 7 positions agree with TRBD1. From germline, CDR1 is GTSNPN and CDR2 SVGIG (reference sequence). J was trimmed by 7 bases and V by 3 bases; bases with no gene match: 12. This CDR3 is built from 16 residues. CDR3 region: CAWSVGQLGLNSPLHF. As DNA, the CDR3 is TGTGCCTGGAGCGTGGGACAGCTAGGATTAAATTCACCCCTCCACTTT.

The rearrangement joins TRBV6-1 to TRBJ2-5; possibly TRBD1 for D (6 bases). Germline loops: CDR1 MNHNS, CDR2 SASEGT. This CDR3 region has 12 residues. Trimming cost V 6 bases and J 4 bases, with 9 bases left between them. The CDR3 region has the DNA TGTGCCAGCAGGATACAGGGAGAGACCCAGTACTTC. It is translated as CASRIQGETQYF.

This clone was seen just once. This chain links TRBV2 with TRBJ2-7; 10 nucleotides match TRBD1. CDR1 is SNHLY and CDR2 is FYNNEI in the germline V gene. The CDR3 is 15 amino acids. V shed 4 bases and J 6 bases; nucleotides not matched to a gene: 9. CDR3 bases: TGTGCCAGCAGTGGGGGACAGGGGAGTATCAGCGAGCAGTACTTC. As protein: CASSGGQGSISEQYF. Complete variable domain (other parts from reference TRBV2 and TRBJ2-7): EPEVTQTPSHQVTQMGQEVILRCVPISNHLYFYWYRQILGQKVEFLVSFYNNEISEKSEIFDDQFSVERPDGSNFTLKIRSTKLEDSAMYFCASSGGQGSISEQYFGPGTRLTVT.

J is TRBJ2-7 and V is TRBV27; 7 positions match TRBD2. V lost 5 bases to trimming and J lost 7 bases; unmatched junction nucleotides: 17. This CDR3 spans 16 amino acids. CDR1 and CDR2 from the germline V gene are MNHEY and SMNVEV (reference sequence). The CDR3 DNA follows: TGTGCCAGCAGTCCCCTGGGGCGGGAGAACCCTCAAGAGCAGTACTTC. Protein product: CASSPLGRENPQEQYF.

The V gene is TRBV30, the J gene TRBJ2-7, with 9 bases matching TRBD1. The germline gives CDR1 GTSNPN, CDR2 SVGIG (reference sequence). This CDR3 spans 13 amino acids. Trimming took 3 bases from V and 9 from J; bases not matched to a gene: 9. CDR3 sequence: CAWSAADRGTQYF. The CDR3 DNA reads TGTGCCTGGAGCGCCGCGGACAGGGGCACGCAGTACTTC.

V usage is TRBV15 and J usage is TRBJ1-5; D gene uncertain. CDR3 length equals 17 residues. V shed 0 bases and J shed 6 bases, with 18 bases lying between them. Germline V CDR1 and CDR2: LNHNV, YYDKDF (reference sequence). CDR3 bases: TGTGCCACCAGCAGAGACCTCATAGGGCGGGGATCTCAGCCCCAGCATTTT. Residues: CATSRDLIGRGSQPQHF.

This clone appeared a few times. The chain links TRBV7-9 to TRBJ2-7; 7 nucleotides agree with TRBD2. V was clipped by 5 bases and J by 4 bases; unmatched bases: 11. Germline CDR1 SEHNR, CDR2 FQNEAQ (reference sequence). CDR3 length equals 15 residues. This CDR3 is CASSPGVGRGYEQYF. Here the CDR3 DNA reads TGTGCCAGCAGCCCGGGGGTCGGGCGGGGGTACGAGCAGTACTTC.

The CDR3, as DNA: TGCAGCGTGGTGACAGGGGGCGGCTACGAGCAGTACTTC. This translates into CSVVTGGGYEQYF. J is TRBJ2-7 and V is TRBV29-1; 10 bases map to TRBD1. J was trimmed by 3 bases and V by 6 bases; bases with no gene match: 5. The CDR3 sequence is 13 residues long. Per the germline V gene, CDR1 is SQVTM and CDR2 is ANQGSEA.